This T cell receptor (beta chain) was retrieved from a study of Ad26.COV2.S vaccination and SARS-CoV-2 variants (TCRdb year 2021). For the study in its entirety: Vaccine-arm donors came from COV1001, a multicentre, randomized, double-blind, placebo-controlled phase I-IIa trial of Ad26.COV2.S in healthy adults. Ad26.COV2.S was administered intramuscularly at 5 x 10^10 or 1 x 10^11 viral particles, either as a single shot or as two shots given 56 days apart. Sequencing of the TCRbeta repertoire served to evaluate the specificity and breadth of SARS-CoV-2-reactive T cell receptors following Ad26.COV2.S vaccination. The TCR-sequenced set comprised approximately 32 samples: some 19 Ad26.COV2.S vaccine recipients, 5 placebo recipients and 8 SARS-CoV-2 convalescent individuals. Trial participants were randomized into five groups of five: low-dose or high-dose Ad26.COV2.S given once or twice, or placebo on both occasions. Investigators did not know the trial group allocation while performing experiments and assessing outcomes. Results and caveats for the whole study, not just this receptor: The authors noted that total T cell responses may have been underestimated by the TCR breadth and depth analyses. After vaccination, substantial breadth of spike-specific CD8+ and CD4+ T cell responses was reported. The study was not powered for comparison of responses between vaccine doses or regimens. Vaccine and placebo recipients had similar non-spike TCR breadth, a finding consistent with the vaccine containing only spike. Compared with placebo recipients, Ad26.COV2.S recipients showed higher spike-specific TCR breadth (P = 0.0014).

CDR1 is given as SGHDT and CDR2 as YYEEEE, both from the germline V gene. The CDR3 goes from the cysteine to the phenylalanine over 15 residues. The only DNA kept is the CDR3, 45 bases in frame from the first base. The trim is 0 bases for V and 0 bases for J, with a gap of 9 bases between the germline ends. What this sample's treatment or condition label stands for: 15 to 20 received Ad26.COV2.S at low or high dose, single or two shots; several received placebo; per-sample allocation not given. For vaccine and placebo recipients, repertoires were sequenced using samples collected on day 63 after the first injection. Cohort 1b enrolled about 25 adults aged 18-55 years at a single site in Boston, USA, between 29 July and 7 August 2020. Ad26.COV2.S was a replication-incompetent adenovirus type 26 vector that expressed a prefusion-stabilized SARS-CoV-2 spike protein derived from the original Wuhan strain.

TCRbeta CDR3 regions were sequenced with the immunoSEQ Assay. After extraction, genomic DNA underwent amplification by bias-controlled multiplex PCR, followed by high-throughput sequencing. In the original analysis: Collapsing and filtering of sequences were performed to quantify the absolute abundance of each unique TCRbeta CDR3 region. T cell fraction was estimated by normalization of TCRbeta template counts to usable DNA, with usable DNA being measured through amplification of reference genes present in all nucleated cells. Repertoire TCRs were annotated as SARS-CoV-2-specific by exact matching of V gene, CDR3 amino acid sequence and J gene to a known reactive TCR set. MIRA supplied the reference SARS-CoV-2 TCR set, which was filtered for enrichment in COVID-19-positive ImmuneCODE repertoires so that public or cross-reactive TCRs were removed. Using the MIRA antigens, annotated TCRs were further analysed by specific ORF or by position within an ORF. Breadth was defined as annotated unique rearrangements over total unique productive rearrangements; depth was the summed frequency of those rearrangements. Group comparisons of TCR breadth used two-sided Wilcoxon rank-sum tests. As stored in TCRdb, this immuneACCESS dataset retains in-frame rearrangements with V and J assigned. A fraction of the clones does not appear; measured against another copy, unresolved V genes explain less than half of the discrepancy, and the remainder lacks a known reason. Clonal size and the V and J genes are those of that table, whereas D and trimming came from the DNA. Present in this sample are 380,000 or so clones, roughly 80% of which were seen just once. About 7.1% of the sample goes to the ten largest clones.

This clone was found once. Its antigen target is currently unknown. Within one base of it there is no much larger clone, and no base qualities were kept. The sample here was peripheral blood, taken in a trial of Ad26.COV2.S vaccine versus placebo. The chain is made from TRBV5-6 and TRBJ1-2; a weak D assignment points to TRBD1 (5 bases agree). This sequence originates from a person between 18 and 60 years old who received the Ad26.COV2.S COVID-19 vaccine or a placebo. The CDR3 region reads CASSLDPRANYGYTF. The DNA sequence follows: TGTGCCAGCAGCTTGGATCCCAGGGCTAACTATGGCTACACCTTC.